The 5 T cell receptor beta chains presented below share a single source sample, sequenced in a study of T cell clonality in common variable immunodeficiency. Study-wide results and limits: Common variable immunodeficiency TCR beta sequences reportedly had fewer deletions and N-nucleotide insertions.

Their target antigens are unknown. The method was immunoSEQ multiplex PCR; TCRdb's version includes in-frame clones alone and lacks a portion of them. There are tens of thousands of clones in the sample, none observed a single time. The sequencing input was peripheral blood mononuclear cells. The receptors here all came from a human donor with common variable immunodeficiency.

This clone was seen only a few times. The CDR3 end lies 3 residues beyond the end of the read and is filled in from the germline J gene. The rearrangement joins TRBV6-1 to TRBJ2-7, with D possibly matching TRBD1 (6 bases). Germline CDR1 and CDR2: MNHNS and SASEGT. V lost 3 bases and J lost 3, with 18 bases in between. The CDR3 runs to 16 residues. Here the CDR3 reads CASSDDGQSPSYEQYF. The covered CDR3 bases are TGTGCCAGCAGTGATGACGGACAGAGTCCAAGCTACGAG.

This clone was seen a handful of times. The CDR3 is cut off 3 residues early in the read; its end comes from the germline J gene. The chain uses TRBV19 and TRBJ2-6; 8 bases agree with TRBD1. Germline CDR1 and CDR2: LNHDA and SQIVND (reference sequence). The junction had 10 bases not matched to a gene; V was cut back by 3 bases and J by 3 bases. The CDR3 is 18 amino acids. Incomplete CDR3 DNA: TGTGCCAGTAGTATTCCCCGGGGACAGGTCCATGGGGCCAACGTC. This codes for CASSIPRGQVHGANV. The whole CDR3 protein is CASSIPRGQVHGANVLTF.

This clone was recorded at least ten times. The sequenced fragment ends 3 residues before the CDR3 boundary, so the rest is inferred from the germline J gene. The genes are TRBV5-1 and TRBJ2-7, with no clear D. V was trimmed by 5 bases and J by 0 bases, leaving 3 bases between them. Per germline, CDR1 SGHRS and CDR2 YFSETQ. This CDR3 spans 11 amino acids. The sequenced CDR3 bases are TGCGCCAGCAGTTACTCCTACGAG. Protein: CASSYSYE. In full, the CDR3 is CASSYSYEQYF.

There are many counts of this clone. The read gets to within 3 residues of the CDR3 end, and the germline J gene fills in the rest. J is TRBJ2-1 and V is TRBV29-1, with 11 bases fitting TRBD1. Germline V gives CDR1 SQVTM, CDR2 ANQGSEA. V was clipped by 7 bases and J by 6 bases; unmatched bases: 5. The CDR3 spans 13 residues. CDR3 DNA, as far as it was read: TGCAGCGCGCCGGGACAGGGGGGCAATGAG. Its protein product is CSAPGQGGNE. The whole CDR3 protein is CSAPGQGGNEQFF.

In this sample, this clone turned up a few times. The CDR3 is cut off 3 residues early in the read; its end comes from the germline J gene. This chain joins TRBV19 and TRBJ2-3; the D gene is possibly TRBD2 (7 bases). Germline loops: CDR1 LNHDA, CDR2 SQIVND (reference sequence). Trimming removed 5 bases at V and 0 bases at J, with 15 bases between. The CDR3 has 16 residues. CDR3 protein: CASSPRGASSTDTQYF. The sequenced part of the CDR3 DNA is TGTGCCAGTAGTCCCCGGGGGGCCAGTAGCACAGATACG.